This TCR beta chain derives from a study of Tregs in tolerant kidney transplant recipients. Libraries were prepared by immunoSEQ multiplex PCR; TCRdb keeps only in-frame clonotypes and omits some of them. The listing contains 12,000 to 15,000 clones. The germline gives CDR1 SNHLY, CDR2 FYNNEI. The CDR3 has 13 amino acids. V was shortened by 6 bases and J by 5 bases, with 13 bases between the two germline ends. Mixed chimerism was transient after nonmyeloablative marrow transplants from related graft donors. Unstimulated regulatory T cells (CD4+CD25+CD127-), CD4+CD25- non-regulatory cells, CD4 and CD8 cells were FACS-sorted from thawed PBMCs. Study outcomes and limitations: The small number of patients limits these findings pending further validation.

Worth noting for this clone: The antigen remains undetermined. Coverage ceases 3 residues before the CDR3 finishes, and the germline J gene fills in the end.

V usage is TRBV2 and J usage is TRBJ1-1, with D possibly TRBD1 on 6 matching bases. The sample consisted of CD4+ T cells from blood (PBMCs), taken 12 months after the transplant. The sequence was collected from a human patient who received a combined kidney and bone marrow transplant. The graft donor may have contributed some T cells. The DNA read from the CDR3 is TGTGCCAGCAGGAGATTACAGGGAACTGAA. It yields the protein CASRRLQGTE. The full CDR3 sequence reads CASRRLQGTEAFF.